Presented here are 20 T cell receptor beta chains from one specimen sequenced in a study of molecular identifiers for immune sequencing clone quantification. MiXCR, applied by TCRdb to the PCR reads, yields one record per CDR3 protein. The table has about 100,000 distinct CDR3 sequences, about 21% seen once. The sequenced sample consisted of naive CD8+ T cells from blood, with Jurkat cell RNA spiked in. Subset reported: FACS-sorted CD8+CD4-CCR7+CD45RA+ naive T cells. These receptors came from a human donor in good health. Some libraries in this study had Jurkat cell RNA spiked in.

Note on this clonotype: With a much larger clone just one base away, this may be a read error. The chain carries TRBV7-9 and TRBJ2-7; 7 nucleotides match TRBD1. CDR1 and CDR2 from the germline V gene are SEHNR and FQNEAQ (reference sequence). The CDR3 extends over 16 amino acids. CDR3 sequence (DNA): TGTACCAGCAGCACCATACCCGGGACAGTCCTCTACGAGCAGTACTTC. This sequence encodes CTSSTIPGTVLYEQYF.

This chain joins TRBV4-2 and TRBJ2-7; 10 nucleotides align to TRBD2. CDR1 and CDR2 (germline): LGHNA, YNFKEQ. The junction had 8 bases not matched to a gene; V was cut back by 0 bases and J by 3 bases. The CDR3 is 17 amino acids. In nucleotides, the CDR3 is TGTGCCAGCAGCCAAGAAGTATGGACTAGCGGATACTACGAGCAGTACTTC. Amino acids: CASSQEVWTSGYYEQYF.

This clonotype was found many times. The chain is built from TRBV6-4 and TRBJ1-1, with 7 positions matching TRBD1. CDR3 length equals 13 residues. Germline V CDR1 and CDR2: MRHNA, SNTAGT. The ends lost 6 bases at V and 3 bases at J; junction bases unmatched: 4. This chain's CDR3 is CASSGQADTEAFF. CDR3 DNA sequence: TGTGCCAGCAGCGGACAGGCGGACACTGAAGCTTTCTTT.

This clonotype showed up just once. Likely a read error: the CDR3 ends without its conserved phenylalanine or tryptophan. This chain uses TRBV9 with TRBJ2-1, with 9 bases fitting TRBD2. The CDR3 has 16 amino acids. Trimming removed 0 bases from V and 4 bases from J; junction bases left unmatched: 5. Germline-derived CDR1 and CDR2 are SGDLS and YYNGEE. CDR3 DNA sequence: TGTGCCAGCAGCGTAGGTTGGCGGGGGGGTTACAATGAGCAGTTCCTC. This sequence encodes CASSVGWRGGYNEQFL.

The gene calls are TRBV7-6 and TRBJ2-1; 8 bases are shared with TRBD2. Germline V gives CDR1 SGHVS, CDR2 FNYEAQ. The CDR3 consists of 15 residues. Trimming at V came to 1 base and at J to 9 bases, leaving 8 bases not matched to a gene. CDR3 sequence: CASSLVFTSGGEQFF. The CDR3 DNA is TGTGCCAGCAGCTTAGTTTTCACTAGCGGAGGTGAGCAGTTCTTC.

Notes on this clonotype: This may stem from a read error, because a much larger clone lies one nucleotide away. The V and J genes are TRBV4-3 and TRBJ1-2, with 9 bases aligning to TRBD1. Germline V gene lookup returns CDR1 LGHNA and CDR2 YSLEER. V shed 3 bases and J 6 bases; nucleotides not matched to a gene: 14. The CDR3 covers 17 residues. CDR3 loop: CASSQAYIGTGPNGYTF. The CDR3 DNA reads TGCGCCAGCAGCCAGGCCTATATCGGGACAGGGCCGAATGGCTACACCTTC.

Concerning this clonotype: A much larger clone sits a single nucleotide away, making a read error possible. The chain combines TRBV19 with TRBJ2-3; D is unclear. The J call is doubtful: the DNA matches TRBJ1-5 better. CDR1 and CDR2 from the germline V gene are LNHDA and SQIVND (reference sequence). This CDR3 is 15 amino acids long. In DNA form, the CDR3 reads TGTGCCAGTAGTATTTCGGGAGGGCCTAGAGATACGCAGCATTTT. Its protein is CASSISGGPRDTQHF.

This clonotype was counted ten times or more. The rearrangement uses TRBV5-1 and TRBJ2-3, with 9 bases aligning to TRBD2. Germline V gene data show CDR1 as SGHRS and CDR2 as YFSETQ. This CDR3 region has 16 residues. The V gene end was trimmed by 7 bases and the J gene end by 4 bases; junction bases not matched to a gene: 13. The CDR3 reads CASPNPAAGGSDTQYF. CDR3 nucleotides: TGCGCCAGCCCTAATCCGGCAGCGGGGGGATCAGATACGCAGTATTTT.

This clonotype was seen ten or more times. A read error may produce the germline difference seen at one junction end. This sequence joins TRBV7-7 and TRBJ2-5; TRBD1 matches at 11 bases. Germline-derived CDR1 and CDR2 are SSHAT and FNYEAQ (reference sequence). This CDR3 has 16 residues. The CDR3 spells CASSLEPGTGGQTQYF. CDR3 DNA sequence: TGTGCTAGCAGCCTGGAGCCCGGGACAGGGGGTCAGACCCAGTACTTC.

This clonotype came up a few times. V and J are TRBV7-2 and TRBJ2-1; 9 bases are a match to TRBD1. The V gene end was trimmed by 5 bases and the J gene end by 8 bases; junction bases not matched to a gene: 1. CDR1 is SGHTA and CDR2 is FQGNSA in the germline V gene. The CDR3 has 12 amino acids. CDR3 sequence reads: CASSNRGHEQFF. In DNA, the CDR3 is TGTGCCAGCAGCAACAGGGGGCATGAGCAGTTCTTC.

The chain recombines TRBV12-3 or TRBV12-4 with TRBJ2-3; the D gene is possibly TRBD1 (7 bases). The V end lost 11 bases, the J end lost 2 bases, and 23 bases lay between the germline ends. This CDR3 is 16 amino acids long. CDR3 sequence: CAGGLLEGAFTDTQYF. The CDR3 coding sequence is TGTGCCGGCGGTTTACTGGAGGGGGCCTTCACAGATACGCAGTATTTT.

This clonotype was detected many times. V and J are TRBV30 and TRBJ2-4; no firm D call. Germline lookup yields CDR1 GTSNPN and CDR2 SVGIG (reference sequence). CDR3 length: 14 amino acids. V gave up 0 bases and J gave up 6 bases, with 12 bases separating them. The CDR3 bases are TGTGCCTGGAGTGTTGCCGACACAACAAACATTCAGTACTTC. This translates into CAWSVADTTNIQYF. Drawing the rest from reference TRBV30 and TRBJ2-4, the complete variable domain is SQTIHQWPATLVQPVGSPLSLECTVEGTSNPNLYWYRQAAGRGLQLLFYSVGIGQISSEVPQNLSASRPQDRQFILSSKKLLLSDSGFYLCAWSVADTTNIQYFGAGTRLSVL.

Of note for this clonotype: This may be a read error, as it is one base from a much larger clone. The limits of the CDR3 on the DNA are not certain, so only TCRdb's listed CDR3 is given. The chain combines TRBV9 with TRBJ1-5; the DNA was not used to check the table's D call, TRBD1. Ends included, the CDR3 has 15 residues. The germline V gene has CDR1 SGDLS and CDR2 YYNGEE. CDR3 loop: CASSVGGGSNQPRHF.

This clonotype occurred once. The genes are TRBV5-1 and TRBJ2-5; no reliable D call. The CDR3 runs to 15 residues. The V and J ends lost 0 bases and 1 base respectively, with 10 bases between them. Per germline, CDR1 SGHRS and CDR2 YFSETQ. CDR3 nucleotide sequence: TGCGCCAGCAGCTTGGGTCGGGTAGGCCAAGAGACCCAGTACTTC. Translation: CASSLGRVGQETQYF.

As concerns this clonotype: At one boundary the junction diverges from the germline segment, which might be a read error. The CDR3 region has the DNA TGTGCCAGCGGTTTAAAGGGGGCTAGCACAGATACGCAGTATTTT. Its protein product is CASGLKGASTDTQYF. The J gene is TRBJ2-3, the V gene TRBV27; 7 nucleotides align to TRBD1. CDR1 and CDR2 from the germline V gene are MNHEY and SMNVEV (reference sequence). This CDR3 spans 15 amino acids.

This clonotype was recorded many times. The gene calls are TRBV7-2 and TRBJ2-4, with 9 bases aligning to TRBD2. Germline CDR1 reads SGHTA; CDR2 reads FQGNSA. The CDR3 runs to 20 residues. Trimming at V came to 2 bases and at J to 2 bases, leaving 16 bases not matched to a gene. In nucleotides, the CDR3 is TGTGCCAGCAGCTTAATCCCGCCGGGACTAGCCGCCCAGACCAAAAACATTCAGTACTTC. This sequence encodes CASSLIPPGLAAQTKNIQYF.

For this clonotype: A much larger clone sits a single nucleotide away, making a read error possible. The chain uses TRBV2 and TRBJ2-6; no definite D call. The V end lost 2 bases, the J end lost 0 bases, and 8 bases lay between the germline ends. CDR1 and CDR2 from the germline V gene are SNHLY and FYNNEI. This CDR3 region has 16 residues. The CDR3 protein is CASSESPPSGANVLTF. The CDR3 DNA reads TGTGCCAGCAGTGAATCCCCTCCCTCTGGGGCCAACGTCCTGACTTTC. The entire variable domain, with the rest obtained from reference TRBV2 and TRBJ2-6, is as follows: EPEVTQTPSHQVTQMGQEVILRCVPISNHLYFYWYRQILGQKVEFLVSFYNNEISEKSEIFDDQFSVERPDGSNFTLKIRSTKLEDSAMYFCASSESPPSGANVLTFGAGSRLTVL.

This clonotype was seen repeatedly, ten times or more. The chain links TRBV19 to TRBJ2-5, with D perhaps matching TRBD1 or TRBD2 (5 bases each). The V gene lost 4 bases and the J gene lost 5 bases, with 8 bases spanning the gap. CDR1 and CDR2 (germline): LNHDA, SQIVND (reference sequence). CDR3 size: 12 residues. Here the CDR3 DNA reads TGTGCCAGTAGTACAGGGAGTGAGACCCAGTACTTC. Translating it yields CASSTGSETQYF.

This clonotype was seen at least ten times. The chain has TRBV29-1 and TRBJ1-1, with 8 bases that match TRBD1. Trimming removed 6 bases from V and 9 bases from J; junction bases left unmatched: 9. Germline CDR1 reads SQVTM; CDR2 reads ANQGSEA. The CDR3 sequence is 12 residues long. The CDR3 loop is CSVDWTGYQAFF. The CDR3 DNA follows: TGCAGCGTGGACTGGACAGGGTACCAAGCTTTCTTT.

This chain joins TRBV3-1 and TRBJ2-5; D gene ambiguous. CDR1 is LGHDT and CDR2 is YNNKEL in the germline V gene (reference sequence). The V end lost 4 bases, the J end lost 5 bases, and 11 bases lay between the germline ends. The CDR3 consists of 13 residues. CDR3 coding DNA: TGTGCCAGCAGCCTGCCTCTAGGTGAGACCCAGTACTTC. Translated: CASSLPLGETQYF.